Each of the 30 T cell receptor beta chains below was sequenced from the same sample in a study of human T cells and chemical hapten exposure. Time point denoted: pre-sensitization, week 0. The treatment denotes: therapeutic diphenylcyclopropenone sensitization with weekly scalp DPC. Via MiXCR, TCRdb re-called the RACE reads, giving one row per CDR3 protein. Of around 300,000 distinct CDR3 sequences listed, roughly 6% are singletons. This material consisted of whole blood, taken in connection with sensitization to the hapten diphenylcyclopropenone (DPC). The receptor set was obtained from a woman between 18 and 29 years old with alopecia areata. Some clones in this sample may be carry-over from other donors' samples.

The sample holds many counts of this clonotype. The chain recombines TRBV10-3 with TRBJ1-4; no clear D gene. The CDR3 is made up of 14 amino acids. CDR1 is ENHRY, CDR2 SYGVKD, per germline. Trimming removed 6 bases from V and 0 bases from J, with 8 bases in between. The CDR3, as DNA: TGTGCCATCAGATTAGATGCAACTAATGAAAAACTGTTTTTT. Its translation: CAIRLDATNEKLFF.

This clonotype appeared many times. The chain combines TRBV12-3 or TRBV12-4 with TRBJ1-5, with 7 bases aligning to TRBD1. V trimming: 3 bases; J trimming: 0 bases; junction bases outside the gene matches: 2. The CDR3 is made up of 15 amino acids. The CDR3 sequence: CASSLDRYSNQPQHF. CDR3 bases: TGTGCCAGCAGTTTGGACAGGTATAGCAATCAGCCCCAGCATTTT.

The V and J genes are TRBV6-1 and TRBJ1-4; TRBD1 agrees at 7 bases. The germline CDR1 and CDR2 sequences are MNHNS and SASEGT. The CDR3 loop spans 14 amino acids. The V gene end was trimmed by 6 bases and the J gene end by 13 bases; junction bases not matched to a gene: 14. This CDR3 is CASSINRQGGGLFF. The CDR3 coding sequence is TGTGCCAGCAGCATAAACCGACAGGGAGGAGGACTGTTTTTT.

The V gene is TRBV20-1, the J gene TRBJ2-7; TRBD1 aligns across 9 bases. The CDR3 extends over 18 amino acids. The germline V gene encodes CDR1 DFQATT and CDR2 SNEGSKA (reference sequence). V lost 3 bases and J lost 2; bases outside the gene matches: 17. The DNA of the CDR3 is TGCAGTGCTAGGAGACTCTCCGAAAGGACAGGGGTCCCCTACGAGCAGTACTTC. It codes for CSARRLSERTGVPYEQYF.

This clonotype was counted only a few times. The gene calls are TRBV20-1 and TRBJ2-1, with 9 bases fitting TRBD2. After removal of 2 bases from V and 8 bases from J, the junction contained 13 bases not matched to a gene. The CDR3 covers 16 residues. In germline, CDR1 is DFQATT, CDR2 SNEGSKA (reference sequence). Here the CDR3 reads CSARLGGGGAQYEQFF. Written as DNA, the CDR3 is TGCAGTGCTAGATTGGGAGGCGGGGGGGCCCAGTATGAGCAGTTCTTC.

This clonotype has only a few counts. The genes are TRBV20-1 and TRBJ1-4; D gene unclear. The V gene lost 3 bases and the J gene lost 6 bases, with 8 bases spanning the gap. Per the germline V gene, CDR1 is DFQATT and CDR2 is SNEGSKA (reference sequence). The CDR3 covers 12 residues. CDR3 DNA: TGCAGTGCTAGGGCCAATCATGAAAAACTGTTTTTT. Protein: CSARANHEKLFF.

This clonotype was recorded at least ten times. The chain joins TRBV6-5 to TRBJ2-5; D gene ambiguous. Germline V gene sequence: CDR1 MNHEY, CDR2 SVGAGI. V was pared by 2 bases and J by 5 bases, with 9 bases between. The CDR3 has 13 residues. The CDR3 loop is CASSYRLEETQYF. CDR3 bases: TGTGCCAGCAGTTACAGGCTAGAGGAGACCCAGTACTTC.

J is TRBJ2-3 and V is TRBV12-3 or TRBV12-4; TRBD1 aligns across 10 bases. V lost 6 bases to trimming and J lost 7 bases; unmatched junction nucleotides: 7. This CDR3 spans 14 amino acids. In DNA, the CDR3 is TGTGCCAGCAGCCTGGGACAGGGGATCCATACGCAGTATTTT. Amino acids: CASSLGQGIHTQYF.

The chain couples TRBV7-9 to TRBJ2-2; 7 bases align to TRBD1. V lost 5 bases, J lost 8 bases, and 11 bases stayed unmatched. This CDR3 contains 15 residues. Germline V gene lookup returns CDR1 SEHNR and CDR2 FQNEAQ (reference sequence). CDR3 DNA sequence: TGTGCCAGCAGCCCCCACAACCCGGGACAGGGGGAGCTGTTTTTT. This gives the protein CASSPHNPGQGELFF.

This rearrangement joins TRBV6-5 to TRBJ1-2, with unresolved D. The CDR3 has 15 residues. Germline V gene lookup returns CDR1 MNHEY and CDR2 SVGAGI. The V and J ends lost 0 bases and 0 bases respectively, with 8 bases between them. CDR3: CASSYSSDSNYGYTF. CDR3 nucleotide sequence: TGTGCCAGCAGTTACTCTAGTGACTCTAACTATGGCTACACCTTC.

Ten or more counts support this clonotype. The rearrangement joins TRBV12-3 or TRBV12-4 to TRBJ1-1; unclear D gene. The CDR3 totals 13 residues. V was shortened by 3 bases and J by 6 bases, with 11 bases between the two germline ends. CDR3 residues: CASSLSSNAEAFF. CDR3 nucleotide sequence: TGTGCCAGCAGTTTGTCAAGTAACGCTGAAGCTTTCTTT.

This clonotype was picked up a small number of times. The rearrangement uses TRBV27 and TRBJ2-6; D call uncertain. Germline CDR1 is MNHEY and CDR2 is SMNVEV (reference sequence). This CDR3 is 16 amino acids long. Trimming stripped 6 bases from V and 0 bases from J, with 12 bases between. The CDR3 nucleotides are TGTGCCAGCAGCTCCCCTGGTTTCTCTGGGGCCAACGTCCTGACTTTC. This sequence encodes CASSSPGFSGANVLTF.

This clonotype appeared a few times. Here the CDR3 reads CSVSDGINSPLHF. CDR3 bases: TGCAGCGTTTCAGACGGGATTAATTCACCCCTCCACTTT. This sequence joins TRBV29-1 and TRBJ1-6; D remains ambiguous. V was pared by 5 bases and J by 6 bases, with 11 bases between. Germline CDR1 SQVTM, CDR2 ANQGSEA. CDR3 length equals 13 residues.

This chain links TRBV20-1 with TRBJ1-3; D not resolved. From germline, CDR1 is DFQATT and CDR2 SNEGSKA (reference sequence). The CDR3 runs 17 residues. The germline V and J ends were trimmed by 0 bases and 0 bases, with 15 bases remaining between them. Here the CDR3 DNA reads TGCAGTGCTAGAGATCCAAACCCCGGCTCCTCTGGAAACACCATATATTTT. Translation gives CSARDPNPGSSGNTIYF.

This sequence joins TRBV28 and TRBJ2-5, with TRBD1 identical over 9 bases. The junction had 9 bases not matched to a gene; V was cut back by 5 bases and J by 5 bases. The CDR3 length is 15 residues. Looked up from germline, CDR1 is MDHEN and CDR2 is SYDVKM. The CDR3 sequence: CASSPLGTGMETQYF. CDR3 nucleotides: TGTGCCAGCAGTCCTCTCGGGACAGGGATGGAGACCCAGTACTTC.

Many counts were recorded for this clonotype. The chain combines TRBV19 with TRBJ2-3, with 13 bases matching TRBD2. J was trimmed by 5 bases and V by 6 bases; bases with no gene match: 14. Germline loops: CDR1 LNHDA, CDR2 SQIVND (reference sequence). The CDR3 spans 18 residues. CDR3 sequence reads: CASSLRLAGGISGDTQYF. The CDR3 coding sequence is TGTGCCAGTAGCCTTCGACTAGCGGGGGGCATATCGGGAGATACGCAGTATTTT. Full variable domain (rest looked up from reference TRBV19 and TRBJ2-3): DGGITQSPKYLFRKEGQNVTLSCEQNLNHDAMYWYRQDPGQGLRLIYYSQIVNDFQKGDIAEGYSVSREKKESFPLTVTSAQKNPTAFYLCASSLRLAGGISGDTQYFGPGTRLTVL.

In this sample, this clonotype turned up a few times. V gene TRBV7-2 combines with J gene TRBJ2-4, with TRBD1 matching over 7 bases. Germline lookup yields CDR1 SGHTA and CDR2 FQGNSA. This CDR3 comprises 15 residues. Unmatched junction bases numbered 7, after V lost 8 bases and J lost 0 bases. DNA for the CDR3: TGTGCCAGCCGCACAGGGGCGGGAGCCAAAAACATTCAGTACTTC. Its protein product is CASRTGAGAKNIQYF.

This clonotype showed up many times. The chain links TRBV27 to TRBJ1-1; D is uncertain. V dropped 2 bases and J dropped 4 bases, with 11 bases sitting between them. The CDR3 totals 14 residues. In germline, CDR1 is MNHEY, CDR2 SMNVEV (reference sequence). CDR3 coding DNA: TGTGCCAGCAGTTTAAGGGCCCCGGGCACTGAAGCTTTCTTT. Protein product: CASSLRAPGTEAFF.

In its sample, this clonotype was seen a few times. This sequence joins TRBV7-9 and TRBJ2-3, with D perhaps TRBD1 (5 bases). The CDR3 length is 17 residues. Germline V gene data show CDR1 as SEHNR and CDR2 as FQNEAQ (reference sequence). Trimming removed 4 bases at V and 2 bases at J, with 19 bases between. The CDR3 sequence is CASSSTTGRVVTDTQYF. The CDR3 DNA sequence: TGTGCCAGCAGCTCTACCACCGGCAGGGTGGTCACAGATACGCAGTATTTT.

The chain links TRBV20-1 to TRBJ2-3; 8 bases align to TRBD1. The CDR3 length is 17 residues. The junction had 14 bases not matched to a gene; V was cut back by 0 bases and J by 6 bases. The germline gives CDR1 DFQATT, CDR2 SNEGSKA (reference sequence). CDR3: CSARDLRGQGGPDTQYF. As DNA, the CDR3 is TGCAGTGCTAGAGATCTCCGTGGACAGGGAGGTCCCGATACGCAGTATTTT.

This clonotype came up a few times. CDR3 loop: CSVGPPGTNEKLFF. Here the CDR3 DNA reads TGCAGTGTTGGACCCCCGGGAACTAATGAAAAACTGTTTTTT. V usage is TRBV20-1 and J usage is TRBJ1-4; no clear D. CDR1 and CDR2 from the germline V gene are DFQATT and SNEGSKA (reference sequence). CDR3 length equals 14 residues. Trimming took 7 bases from V and 1 from J, leaving 13 bases between them.

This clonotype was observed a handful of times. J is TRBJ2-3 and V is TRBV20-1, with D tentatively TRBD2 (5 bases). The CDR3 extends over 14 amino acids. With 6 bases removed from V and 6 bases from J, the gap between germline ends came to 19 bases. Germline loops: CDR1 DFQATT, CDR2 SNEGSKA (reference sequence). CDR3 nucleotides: TGCAGTGCCGCCCCTCGGACTCCTGAGGATACGCAGTATTTT. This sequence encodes CSAAPRTPEDTQYF.

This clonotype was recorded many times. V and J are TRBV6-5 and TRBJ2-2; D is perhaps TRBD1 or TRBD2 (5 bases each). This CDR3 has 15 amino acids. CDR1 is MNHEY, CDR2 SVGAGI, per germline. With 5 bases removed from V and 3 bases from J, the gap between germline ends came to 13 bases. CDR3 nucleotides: TGTGCCAGCAGTAGAGGGACCTTCTACACCGGGGAGCTGTTTTTT. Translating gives CASSRGTFYTGELFF.

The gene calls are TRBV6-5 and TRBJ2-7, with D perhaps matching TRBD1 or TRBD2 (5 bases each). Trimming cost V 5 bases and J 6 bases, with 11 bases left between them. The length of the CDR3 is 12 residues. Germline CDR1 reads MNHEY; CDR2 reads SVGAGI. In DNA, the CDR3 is TGTGCCAGCAGTCGAGGGGCGGGCGAGCAGTACTTC. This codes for CASSRGAGEQYF.

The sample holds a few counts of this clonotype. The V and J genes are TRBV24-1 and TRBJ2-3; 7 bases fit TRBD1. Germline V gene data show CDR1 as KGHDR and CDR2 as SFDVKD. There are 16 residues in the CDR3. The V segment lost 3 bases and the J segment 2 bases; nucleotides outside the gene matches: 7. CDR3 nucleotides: TGTGCCACCAGTGATATTCCGGGACAGTACACAGATACGCAGTATTTT. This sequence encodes CATSDIPGQYTDTQYF.

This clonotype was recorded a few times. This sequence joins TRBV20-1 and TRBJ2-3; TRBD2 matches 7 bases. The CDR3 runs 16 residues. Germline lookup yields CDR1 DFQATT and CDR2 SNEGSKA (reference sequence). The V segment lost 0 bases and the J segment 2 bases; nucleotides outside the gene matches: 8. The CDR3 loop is CSARDFRAGTTDTQYF. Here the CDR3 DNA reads TGCAGTGCTAGAGATTTTCGAGCGGGAACCACAGATACGCAGTATTTT.

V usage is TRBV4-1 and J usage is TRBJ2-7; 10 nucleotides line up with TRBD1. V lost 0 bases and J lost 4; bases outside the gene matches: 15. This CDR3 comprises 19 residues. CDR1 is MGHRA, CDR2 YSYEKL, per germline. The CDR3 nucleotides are TGCGCCAGCAGCCAAGACCGGGACAGGGGCGATAAGGGTCATTACGAGCAGTACTTC. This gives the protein CASSQDRDRGDKGHYEQYF.

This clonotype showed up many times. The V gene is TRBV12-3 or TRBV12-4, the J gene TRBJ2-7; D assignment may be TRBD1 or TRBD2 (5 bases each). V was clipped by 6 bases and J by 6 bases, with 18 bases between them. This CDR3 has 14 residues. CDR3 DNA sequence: TGTGCCAGCAGAAACCGGGAAGAGGGGATCGAGCAGTACTTC. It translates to CASRNREEGIEQYF.

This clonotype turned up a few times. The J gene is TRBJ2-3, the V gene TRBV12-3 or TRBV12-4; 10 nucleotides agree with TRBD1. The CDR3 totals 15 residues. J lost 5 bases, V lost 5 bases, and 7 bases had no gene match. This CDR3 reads CASSGRQGAVDTQYF. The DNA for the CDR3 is TGTGCCAGCAGTGGACGACAGGGGGCGGTAGATACGCAGTATTTT.

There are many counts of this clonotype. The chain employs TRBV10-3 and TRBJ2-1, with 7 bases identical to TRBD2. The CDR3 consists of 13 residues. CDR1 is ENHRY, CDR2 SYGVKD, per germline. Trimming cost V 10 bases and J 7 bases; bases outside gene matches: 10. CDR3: CATRGEGANEQFF. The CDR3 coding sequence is TGTGCCACTCGAGGGGAGGGAGCGAATGAGCAGTTCTTC.